Below, one TCR beta chain is given with its context. Its target is not known. The data derive from a study of CD8 T cells in Susac syndrome. Overall study context: At the time their blood was drawn, patients with Susac syndrome were either therapy-naive, on corticosteroids (with some of them also receiving intravenous immunoglobulin), or on intravenous immunoglobulin alone.

Random hexamers were used to reverse transcribe an amount of roughly 0.5 to 1 ug RNA. Coverage of TCR beta CDR3 amplification by immunoSEQ multiplex PCR extended to 54 Vbeta and 13 Jbeta. TCRdb reprocessed the immunoSEQ multiplex PCR reads with MiXCR, giving one entry per CDR3 protein. Of under 200,000 distinct CDR3 sequences listed, around 94% were seen once; the top ten hold 0.12%. Findings and limits, study-wide: Acknowledgment was made by the study that its TCR sequencing and HLA analysis involved a relatively small number of individuals.

Through negative isolation, CD4+ and CD8+ T cells were obtained, while TEMRA cells were enriched using FACS. The CDR3 spans 17 residues. Germline CDR1 and CDR2: SGDLS and YYNGEE. V was trimmed by 0 bases and J by 0 bases, leaving 15 bases between them. This receptor was identified in a human donor with Susac syndrome. Sequenced sample: CD4+ T cells from PBMCs. V usage is TRBV9 and J usage is TRBJ1-1; D gene uncertain. CDR3 sequence (DNA): TGTGCCAGCAGCGTAGCCCTTAAGACACACTTGAACACTGAAGCTTTCTTT. Protein product: CASSVALKTHLNTEAFF. Based on the CDR3 plus reference TRBV9 and TRBJ1-1, the full variable domain is DSGVTQTPKHLITATGQRVTLRCSPRSGDLSVYWYQQSLDQGLQFLIQYYNGEERAKGNILERFSAQQFPDLHSELNLSSLELGDSALYFCASSVALKTHLNTEAFFGQGTRLTVV.